Given below is one TCR beta chain in context. As yet, its antigen is unknown. This record comes from a study of CD8 T cells in ankylosing spondylitis. Notes on the study in general: CD8+ disease-linked clones were present at relatively low frequencies in blood. Several of the motif variants were reported before in synovial fluid and blood from reactive arthritis. Disease-linked clones reportedly showed significant enrichment in matched ankylosing spondylitis synovial fluid. There was a TCR beta motif, made of 7 to 9 highly homologous variants, that appeared characteristic of ankylosing spondylitis blood.

Quantitative 5'-RACE with molecular barcodes produced the TCR beta libraries. In TCRdb, the 5' RACE reads were re-called with MiXCR into one record per CDR3 protein. The sample includes about 800,000 distinct CDR3 sequences, 10% to 15% of them seen just once. CDR1 and CDR2 from the germline V gene are DFQATT and SNEGSKA (reference sequence). The CDR3 is 13 amino acids. After removal of 2 bases from V and 5 bases from J, the junction contained 4 bases not matched to a gene. The origin of this receptor is a male donor with ankylosing spondylitis. Sequencing was performed on blood, either unsorted or a sorted T cell fraction (not recorded which). This chain uses TRBV20-1 with TRBJ2-5; 8 bases are shared with TRBD2. In DNA form, the CDR3 reads TGCAGTGCTAGATCCCTAGCGGGCGAGACCCAGTACTTC. It specifies CSARSLAGETQYF.